The following is a T cell receptor beta chain sequence with its context. Germline values: CDR1 SGHNT, CDR2 YYREEE (reference sequence). V lost 7 bases, J lost 3 bases, and 9 bases stayed unmatched. The CDR3 totals 15 residues. The data were obtained in a study of cytomegalovirus exposure and HLA in healthy donors. Researchers ran the PCR with 60 Vbeta and 13 Jbeta primers. Assay used: immunoSEQ multiplex PCR; TCRdb lists only in-frame clones, some missing. The data hold fewer than 200,000 clones, with roughly 80% observed a single time. The TCR originated in a young woman in good health and CMV-seronegative. The chain carries TRBV5-4 and TRBJ2-3, with TRBD1 identical over 9 bases. The sample taken for sequencing was PBMCs. CDR3 loop: CASPSLGQGTDTQYF. The CDR3 nucleotides are TGTGCCAGCCCTTCCCTGGGACAGGGAACAGATACGCAGTATTTT.